This T cell receptor (beta chain) was sequenced for a study of T cells in Graves' hyperthyroidism and ophthalmopathy. This CDR3 is 13 amino acids long. Trimming took off 4 bases at V and 5 bases at J, with 12 bases between the two ends. Germline CDR1 is SGHTA and CDR2 is FQGTGA. This clonotype was seen a handful of times. Authors of the study amplified TCR beta CDR3 regions from RNA transcripts. HTBI primers were the set used in a first-round RT-PCR of the TCR CDR3. TCRdb fed the multiplex PCR reads into MiXCR, producing one record per CDR3 protein. Here the sample spans a few hundred thousand distinct CDR3 sequences, less than 20% being singletons.

The sample taken for sequencing was blood. The clonotype originates from a man aged 18 to 30 with Graves' ophthalmopathy. V gene TRBV7-3 combines with J gene TRBJ2-7; either TRBD1 or TRBD2 may fit D (5 bases each). The CDR3 nucleotides are TGTGCCAGCAGCTCGTCTATGGGGGACGAGCAGTACTTC. Residues: CASSSSMGDEQYF.